This T cell receptor (beta chain) emerged from a study of technical replicates of blood from a handful of donors. Sequencing was performed with immunoSEQ multiplex PCR; in TCRdb, only in-frame clones are kept and a portion is missing. The data show 65,000 to 85,000 clones, roughly 98% seen once. The V gene's germline CDR1 is SGHNT and CDR2 YYREEE (reference sequence). This CDR3 is built from 17 residues. J gave up 5 bases and V 0 bases, and 9 bases lay outside the gene matches. V and J are TRBV5-4 and TRBJ2-5; TRBD2 agrees at 11 bases. The sample comprised T cells isolated from PBMCs. This clonotype originated in a human donor in good health. The CDR3 bases are TGTGCCAGCAGCTTGGGGACTAGCGGGCGGGCCGGGGAGACCCAGTACTTC. Protein: CASSLGTSGRAGETQYF.